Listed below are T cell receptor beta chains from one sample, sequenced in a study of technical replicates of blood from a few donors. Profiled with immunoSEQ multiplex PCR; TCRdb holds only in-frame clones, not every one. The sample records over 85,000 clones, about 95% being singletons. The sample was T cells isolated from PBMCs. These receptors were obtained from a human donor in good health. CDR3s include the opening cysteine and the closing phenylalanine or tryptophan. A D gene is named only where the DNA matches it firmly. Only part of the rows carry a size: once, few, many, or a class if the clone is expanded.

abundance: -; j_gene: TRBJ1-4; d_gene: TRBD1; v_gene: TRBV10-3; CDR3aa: CAISESRQGAFEKLFF; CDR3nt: TGTGCCATCAGTGAGTCGAGGCAGGGGGCTTTTGAAAAACTGTTTTTT
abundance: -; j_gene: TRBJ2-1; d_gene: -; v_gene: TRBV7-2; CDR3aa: CASSLVQGFEQFF; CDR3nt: TGTGCCAGCAGCTTAGTTCAGGGTTTTGAGCAGTTCTTC
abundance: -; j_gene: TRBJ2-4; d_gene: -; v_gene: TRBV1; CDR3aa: CTSSQDNRGLSKNIQYF; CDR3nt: TGCACCAGCAGCCAAGATAACAGGGGTCTTTCCAAAAACATTCAGTACTTC
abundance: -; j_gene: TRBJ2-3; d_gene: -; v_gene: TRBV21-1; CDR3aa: CALPGEGGDTQYF; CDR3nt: TGTGCCTTGCCCGGGGAAGGAGGAGATACGCAGTATTTT
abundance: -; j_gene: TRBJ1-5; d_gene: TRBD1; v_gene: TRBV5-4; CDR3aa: CASSMGQGENQPQHF; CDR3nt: TGTGCCAGCAGCATGGGACAGGGAGAGAATCAGCCCCAGCATTTT
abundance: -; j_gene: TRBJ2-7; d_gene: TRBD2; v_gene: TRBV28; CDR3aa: CASSLSGGAGALTYEQYF; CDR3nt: TGTGCCAGCAGTTTAAGTGGGGGAGCGGGAGCCCTAACCTACGAGCAGTACTTC
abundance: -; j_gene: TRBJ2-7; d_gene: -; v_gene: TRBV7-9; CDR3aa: CASSRDFYEQYF; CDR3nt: TGTGCCAGCAGCCGGGACTTTTACGAGCAGTACTTC
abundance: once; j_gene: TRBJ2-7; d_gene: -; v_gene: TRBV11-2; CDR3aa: CASSLVSLDTSSYEQYF; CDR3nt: TGTGCCAGCAGCTTAGTTAGTTTGGACACAAGCTCCTACGAGCAGTACTTC
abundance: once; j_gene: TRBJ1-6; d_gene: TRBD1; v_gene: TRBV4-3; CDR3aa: CASSQARDRDWAPLHF; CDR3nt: TGCGCCAGCAGCCAGGCCCGGGACAGGGATTGGGCACCCCTCCACTTT
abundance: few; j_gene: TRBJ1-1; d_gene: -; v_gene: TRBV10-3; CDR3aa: CAISEQEYGTEAFF; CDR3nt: TGTGCCATCAGTGAACAGGAATATGGCACTGAAGCTTTCTTT
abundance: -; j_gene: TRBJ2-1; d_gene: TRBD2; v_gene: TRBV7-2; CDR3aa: CASSFTSGSYNEQFF; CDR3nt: TGTGCCAGCAGCTTCACTAGCGGATCTTACAATGAGCAGTTCTTC
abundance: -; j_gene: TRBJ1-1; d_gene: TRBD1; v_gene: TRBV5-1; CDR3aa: CASSSRDRGRRDTEAFF; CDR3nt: TGCGCCAGCAGCTCCCGGGACAGGGGGCGTAGGGACACTGAAGCTTTCTTT
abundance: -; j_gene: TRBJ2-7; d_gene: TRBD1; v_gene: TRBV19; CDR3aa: CASSIKETGLGYEQYF; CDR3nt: TGTGCCAGTAGTATAAAAGAGACAGGGCTTGGCTACGAGCAGTACTTC
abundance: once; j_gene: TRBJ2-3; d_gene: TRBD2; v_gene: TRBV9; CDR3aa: CASSLPGLAVSDTQYF; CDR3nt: TGTGCCAGCAGCTTACCGGGACTAGCGGTTTCAGATACGCAGTATTTT
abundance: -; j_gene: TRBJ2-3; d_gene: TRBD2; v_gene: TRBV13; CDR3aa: CASSSPSGRKATDTQYF; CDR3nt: TGTGCCAGCAGCTCCCCTAGCGGGAGGAAGGCCACAGATACGCAGTATTTT
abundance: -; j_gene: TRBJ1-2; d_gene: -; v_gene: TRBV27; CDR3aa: CASSLQGLLSYGYTF; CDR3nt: TGTGCCAGCAGTTTACAGGGACTGCTCAGCTATGGCTACACCTTC
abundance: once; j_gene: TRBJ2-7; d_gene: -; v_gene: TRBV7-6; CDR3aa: CASSLNGAAYEQYF; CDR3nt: TGTGCCAGCAGCTTGAATGGAGCCGCCTACGAGCAGTACTTC
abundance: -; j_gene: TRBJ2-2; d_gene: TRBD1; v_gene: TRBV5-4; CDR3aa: CASSGQADTGELFF; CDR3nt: TGTGCCAGCAGTGGACAGGCAGACACCGGGGAGCTGTTTTTT
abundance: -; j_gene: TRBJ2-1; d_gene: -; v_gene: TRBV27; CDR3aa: CASSLRQGSSYNEQFF; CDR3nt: TGTGCCAGCAGTTTAAGGCAGGGGAGCTCCTACAATGAGCAGTTCTTC
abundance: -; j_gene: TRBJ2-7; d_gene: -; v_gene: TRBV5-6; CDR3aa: CASRPGQLYYEQYF; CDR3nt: TGTGCCAGCAGACCAGGACAGCTATATTACGAGCAGTACTTC
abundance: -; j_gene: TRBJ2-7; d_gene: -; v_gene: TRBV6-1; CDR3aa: CASSEGRAGEQYF; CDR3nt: TGTGCCAGCAGTGAAGGCAGGGCTGGCGAGCAGTACTTC
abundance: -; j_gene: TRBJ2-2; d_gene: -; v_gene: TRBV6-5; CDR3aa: CASSLGRGLTGELFF; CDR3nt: TGTGCCAGCAGTCTGGGTAGAGGTCTCACCGGGGAGCTGTTTTTT
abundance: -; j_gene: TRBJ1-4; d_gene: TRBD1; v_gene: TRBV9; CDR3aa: CASSDGQGPNEKLFF; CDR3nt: TGTGCCAGCAGCGATGGACAGGGCCCTAATGAAAAACTGTTTTTT
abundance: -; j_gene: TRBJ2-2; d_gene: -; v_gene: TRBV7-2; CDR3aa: CASSLVGGQLTGELFF; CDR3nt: TGTGCCAGCAGCTTAGTCGGGGGGCAGTTAACCGGGGAGCTGTTTTTT